These 20 T cell receptor beta chains came from one sample sequenced in a study of Tregs in tolerant kidney transplant recipients. After around 6 days with irradiated graft donor PBMCs, CFSE-labeled recipient PBMCs were FACS-sorted. Profiling relied on immunoSEQ multiplex PCR, and the TCRdb table lists in-frame clones only, not all of them. This sample's clone table lists 2,500 to 3,000 clones. Their target antigens are unknown. The sample in question was CD8+ T cells from blood cultured with allogeneic cells, obtained before the transplant. All receptors come from a human patient who received a combined kidney and bone marrow transplant.

Partial CDR3 DNA: TGTGCCAGCAGTTTAGGTCAGACCTACGAG. Translation: CASSLGQTYE. The full CDR3 is CASSLGQTYEQYF. The chain recombines TRBV12-3 or TRBV12-4 with TRBJ2-7; no clear D. The read terminates 3 residues ahead of where the CDR3 ends, so the germline J gene completes it. With 1 base removed from V and 2 bases from J, the gap between germline ends came to 6 bases. The CDR3 is 13 amino acids.

This clone is medium-sized (0.01 to 0.1%) by frequency. The read terminates 3 residues before the CDR3 end, so the remaining end is supplied by the germline J gene. The V call is TRBV19, the J call TRBJ1-2; 8 bases agree with TRBD1. The V and J ends lost 8 bases and 5 bases, in that order; junction bases with no gene match: 7. CDR3 size: 13 residues. The germline CDR1 and CDR2 sequences are LNHDA and SQIVND (reference sequence). CDR3 DNA, as far as it was read: TGTGCCAGTTCAGGGGGCGCATATTATGGC. It translates to CASSGGAYYG. The full CDR3 protein reads CASSGGAYYGYTF.

In terms of frequency, this clone is medium-sized. The read finishes 3 residues shy of the CDR3 end, and the germline J gene is used to complete it. This rearrangement joins TRBV6-2 or TRBV6-3 to TRBJ1-6; TRBD1 agrees at 7 bases. This CDR3 region has 17 residues. The V gene end was trimmed by 2 bases and the J gene end by 2 bases; junction bases not matched to a gene: 6. Germline V gene lookup returns CDR1 MNHEY and CDR2 SVGEGT. CDR3 sequence: CASSYAGTVAYNSPLHF. The covered CDR3 bases are TGTGCCAGCAGTTACGCCGGGACAGTTGCCTATAATTCACCC.

This clone is labeled medium-sized based on frequency. The read ends 3 residues before the CDR3 terminus; that terminus is restored from the germline J gene. The V and J genes are TRBV29-1 and TRBJ2-1; 7 nucleotides match TRBD2. J lost 4 bases, V lost 0 bases, and 9 bases had no gene match. CDR3 length equals 16 residues. The germline gives CDR1 SQVTM, CDR2 ANQGSEA. The sequenced CDR3 bases are TGCAGCGTTGAAGAGCGGGACTACACGAGGTACAATGAG. This gives the protein CSVEERDYTRYNE. The entire CDR3 sequence reads CSVEERDYTRYNEQFF.

Concerning this clone: Its ends do not fully match the called genes, so a read error is possible. The DNA ends 3 residues before the CDR3 does, and the rest of the CDR3 is filled in from the germline J gene. J is TRBJ2-5 and V is TRBV4-2; D unresolved. Per the germline V gene, CDR1 is LGHNA and CDR2 is YNFKEQ. The CDR3 is made up of 13 amino acids. The CDR3 here is CASSQDREETQYF. The covered CDR3 bases are TGCGCCAGCAGCCAAGATCGGGAAGAGACC.

About this clone: The CDR3 goes on 3 residues after the read ends, and that part is filled in from the germline J gene. The chain employs TRBV7-9 and TRBJ1-6, with TRBD1 as a possible D gene (5 bases). CDR3 length: 14 amino acids. Between the trimmed V and J ends, which lost 4 bases and 12 bases, there was a span of 16 bases. Germline V gives CDR1 SEHNR, CDR2 FQNEAQ (reference sequence). The covered CDR3 bases are TGTGCCAGCAGCTCGGTCGCTGCCCAGGGACCC. It yields the protein CASSSVAAQGP. The entire CDR3 reads CASSSVAAQGPLHF.

With respect to this clone: Read sequence stops 3 residues before the CDR3 end, and the germline J gene provides the missing end. This rearrangement joins TRBV5-6 to TRBJ1-1; a weak D match, TRBD1 (5 bases). The CDR3 consists of 15 residues. V dropped 2 bases and J dropped 1 base, with 12 bases sitting between them. Germline V gives CDR1 SGHDT, CDR2 YYEEEE. CDR3 DNA (partial): TGTGCCAGCAGCTTAGTGTCAGGGTGGAACACTGAA. It codes for CASSLVSGWNTE. The entire CDR3 is CASSLVSGWNTEAFF.

This clone shows up as medium-sized (0.01 to 0.1%) by frequency. The read finishes 3 residues shy of the CDR3 end, and the germline J gene is used to complete it. V usage is TRBV19 and J usage is TRBJ1-1; 9 nucleotides align to TRBD1. This CDR3 contains 14 residues. The junction had 6 bases not matched to a gene; V was cut back by 5 bases and J by 5 bases. Germline-derived CDR1 and CDR2 are LNHDA and SQIVND (reference sequence). This CDR3 is CASSPDRGQTEAFF. Partial CDR3 DNA: TGTGCCAGTAGTCCGGACAGGGGTCAGACTGAA.

In regard to this clone: Read coverage stops 3 residues before the CDR3 terminus; the germline J gene supplies the remainder. This sequence joins TRBV20-1 and TRBJ2-1; 12 bases agree with TRBD1. CDR1 and CDR2 (germline): DFQATT, SNEGSKA (reference sequence). This CDR3 region has 15 residues. With V trimmed by 6 bases and J by 8 bases, 11 bases remained unmatched. This CDR3 reads CSAPRDRGPLDEQFF. CDR3 DNA, as far as it was read: TGCAGTGCCCCCAGGGACAGGGGGCCTTTGGATGAG.

The DNA read from the CDR3 is TGTGCCAGCAGCGTGAGCGGGCCCTCCTATGGC. Translated: CASSVSGPSYG. The entire CDR3 protein reads CASSVSGPSYGYTF. The chain couples TRBV7-9 to TRBJ1-2, with D unclear. Coverage ceases 3 residues before the CDR3 finishes, and the germline J gene fills in the end. Germline V CDR1 and CDR2: SEHNR, FQNEAQ (reference sequence). The CDR3 runs 14 residues. The V end was cut by 5 bases, the J end by 4 bases, with 14 bases between.

This clone is labeled medium-sized based on frequency. The read is 3 residues too short to cover the CDR3 end, so that end is filled in from the germline J gene. This sequence joins TRBV7-2 and TRBJ2-5; TRBD1 is a possible D gene (5 bases). Germline values: CDR1 SGHTA, CDR2 FQGNSA. Trimming shortened V by 2 bases and J by 1 base, and 11 bases separated the two germline ends. There are 15 residues in the CDR3. The CDR3 is CASSLWGFSQETQYF. CDR3 bases read: TGTGCCAGCAGCTTATGGGGCTTTTCCCAAGAGACC.

Remarks on this clone: The CDR3 end is not reached by the read, which stops 3 residues before it; the germline J gene fills it in. The V gene is TRBV27, the J gene TRBJ1-2; the D gene is possibly TRBD1 (6 bases). Germline V gene sequence: CDR1 MNHEY, CDR2 SMNVEV (reference sequence). CDR3 length: 13 amino acids. Partial CDR3 DNA: TGTGCCAGCAGCCCGACAGGTGGTTCGGGC. It encodes CASSPTGGSG. The CDR3 in its entirety is CASSPTGGSGYTF.

Considering frequency, this clone is large. The CDR3 here is CSAEGAGTPYNEQFF. The CDR3 bases that were read are TGCAGTGCCGAGGGGGCCGGGACTCCATACAATGAG. This chain uses TRBV20-1 with TRBJ2-1; tentative D call: TRBD1 (7 bases). The read terminates 3 residues ahead of where the CDR3 ends, so the germline J gene completes it. Germline values: CDR1 DFQATT, CDR2 SNEGSKA (reference sequence). The CDR3 consists of 15 residues. V was pared by 6 bases and J by 4 bases, with 19 bases between.

In regard to this clone: The read halts 3 residues ahead of the CDR3 end, with the missing end drawn from the germline J gene. The chain combines TRBV28 with TRBJ2-7; D possibly corresponds to TRBD1 (6 bases). V was clipped by 2 bases and J by 3 bases, with 17 bases between them. Germline CDR1 reads MDHEN; CDR2 reads SYDVKM. This CDR3 is 16 amino acids long. The covered CDR3 bases are TGTGCCAGCAGTTTACCCCCCGGGCAGGGGATCTACGAG. It codes for CASSLPPGQGIYE. The full CDR3 protein is CASSLPPGQGIYEQYF.

Concerning this clone: The read gets to within 3 residues of the CDR3 end, and the germline J gene fills in the rest. The chain couples TRBV9 to TRBJ2-3; TRBD2 aligns across 11 bases. Germline CDR1 and CDR2: SGDLS and YYNGEE. V trimming: 4 bases; J trimming: 0 bases; junction bases outside the gene matches: 7. CDR3 length equals 17 residues. CDR3 DNA (partial): TGTGCCAGCAGCCTGTTCGGGACTAGCGGTAGCACAGATACG. Its protein product is CASSLFGTSGSTDT. The full CDR3 reads CASSLFGTSGSTDTQYF.

With regard to this clone: The read ends 3 residues early relative to the CDR3; the germline J gene fills the gap. The chain links TRBV19 to TRBJ1-1; D is perhaps TRBD1 (5 bases). The CDR3 has 12 residues. The germline CDR1 and CDR2 sequences are LNHDA and SQIVND (reference sequence). CDR3 protein: CASSMGGGEAFF. Incomplete CDR3 DNA: TGTGCCAGTAGTATGGGGGGAGGTGAG.

By frequency, this clone is medium-sized (0.01 to 0.1%). The missing CDR3 end, 3 residues past where the read stops, is filled in from the germline J gene. This sequence joins TRBV9 and TRBJ2-2, with TRBD1 matching 7 bases. CDR1 and CDR2 from the germline V gene are SGDLS and YYNGEE. The length of the CDR3 is 13 residues. Trimming took 4 bases from V and 6 from J; bases not matched to a gene: 3. The CDR3 here is CASSQGGPGELFF. The DNA read from the CDR3 is TGTGCCAGCAGCCAAGGGGGCCCCGGGGAG.

By frequency, this clone registers medium-sized. The CDR3 end lies 3 residues beyond the end of the read and is filled in from the germline J gene. The chain combines TRBV13 with TRBJ2-1, with 10 nucleotides matching TRBD2. V was pared by 0 bases and J by 3 bases, with 5 bases of the junction left unmatched. This CDR3 comprises 17 residues. Germline CDR1 and CDR2: PRHDT and FYEKMQ (reference sequence). CDR3 loop: CASSLGSSGGYYNEQFF. The covered CDR3 bases are TGTGCCAGCAGCTTAGGAAGTAGCGGGGGGTACTACAATGAG.

According to its frequency, this clone is large. Read coverage stops 3 residues before the CDR3 terminus; the germline J gene supplies the remainder. The J gene is TRBJ2-5, the V gene TRBV30; no reliable D call. The CDR3 has 13 amino acids. Trimming removed 5 bases at V and 5 bases at J, with 15 bases between. Per the germline V gene, CDR1 is GTSNPN and CDR2 is SVGIG (reference sequence). CDR3 DNA, as far as it was read: TGTGCCTGGGGCCCCTCCCTCCAGGAGACC. Its protein product is CAWGPSLQET. The complete CDR3 reads CAWGPSLQETQYF.

This clone is classed as medium-sized by frequency. With the read ending 3 residues before the CDR3 end, the germline J gene is used to fill in that end. The chain combines TRBV30 with TRBJ1-5; D not resolved. CDR1 GTSNPN and CDR2 SVGIG come from the germline V gene (reference sequence). V shed 2 bases and J shed 1 base, with 9 bases lying between them. The CDR3 is 14 amino acids. CDR3 bases read: TGTGCCTGGAGTAGAGGGCAGAGCAATCAGCCC. This encodes CAWSRGQSNQP. The complete CDR3 sequence is CAWSRGQSNQPQHF.